The 9 T cell receptor beta chains below were found in one sample sequenced in a study of beta chain features in type 1 diabetes. Whole-study findings and limits: All four CD4+ subsets from Type 1 diabetes patients carried moderately but significantly shorter TCRB CDR3s.

Their antigen targets remain unknown. The investigators reverse transcribed all of the isolated RNA, so they sequenced expressed TCRB transcripts. TCRdb's table, derived via immunoSEQ multiplex PCR, lists solely in-frame clones and lacks some. In the table there are hundreds of thousands of clones, roughly 12% of which are singletons. The sample consisted of naive CD4+ T cells from blood. These receptors originate from a young woman with type 1 diabetes.

Points on this clone: The CDR3 ends on some other residue instead of the conserved phenylalanine or tryptophan, so this is likely a read error. No DNA is shown, since the ends of the CDR3 on it are uncertain; the CDR3 is the one TCRdb lists. The V gene is TRBV5-6, the J gene TRBJ2-7; the table's TRBD1 call for D was not verified on the DNA. CDR1 SGHDT and CDR2 YYEEEE come from the germline V gene. The CDR3 is 10 amino acids long, termini counted. The CDR3 sequence: CAISITVSKD.

The chain joins TRBV4-1 to TRBJ2-7; perhaps TRBD1 as D (8 bases). Germline V lookup: CDR1 MGHRA, CDR2 YSYEKL. This CDR3 is built from 16 residues. Deletions cut 1 base from V and 2 bases from J, with 15 bases between. This CDR3 is CASSQAPQGGAYEQYF. The CDR3 DNA sequence: TGCGCCAGCAGCCAAGCACCACAGGGGGGGGCCTACGAGCAGTACTTC.

CDR3 protein: CASSLVQLTTTSYEQYF. In DNA, the CDR3 is TGTGCCAGCAGCTTAGTTCAACTAACCACAACCTCCTACGAGCAGTACTTC. The chain employs TRBV7-9 and TRBJ2-7; D remains unclear. The CDR3 sequence is 17 residues long. The V and J ends lost 1 base and 0 bases respectively, with 16 bases between them. From germline, CDR1 is SEHNR and CDR2 FQNEAQ (reference sequence). The complete variable domain, with remaining parts taken from reference TRBV7-9 and TRBJ2-7, reads DTGVSQNPRHKITKRGQNVTFRCDPISEHNRLYWYRQTLGQGPEFLTYFQNEAQLEKSRLLSDRFSAERPKGSFSTLEIQRTEQGDSAMYLCASSLVQLTTTSYEQYFGPGTRLTVT.

This clone was seen only a few times. This chain uses TRBV7-2 with TRBJ2-1, with 7 positions matching TRBD2. Germline lookup yields CDR1 SGHTA and CDR2 FQGNSA. Germline trimming cut 4 bases from V and 7 bases from J; bases unmatched to any gene: 10. This CDR3 spans 15 amino acids. In nucleotides, the CDR3 is TGTGCCAGCAGCTCGCGGACTAGTAGGAATAATGAGCAGTTCTTC. Its protein is CASSSRTSRNNEQFF.

This clone was picked up a small number of times. This sequence joins TRBV6-6 and TRBJ2-5, with 7 positions matching TRBD2. The length of the CDR3 is 14 residues. The V gene end was trimmed by 5 bases and the J gene end by 1 base; junction bases not matched to a gene: 4. Germline loops: CDR1 MNHNY, CDR2 SVGAGI (reference sequence). The CDR3 is CASSRTSVQETQYF. CDR3 sequence (DNA): TGTGCCAGCAGTAGAACTAGCGTCCAAGAGACCCAGTACTTC.

The rearrangement links TRBV14 to TRBJ2-7, with D possibly TRBD2 on 5 matching bases. Germline V gene data show CDR1 as SGHDN and CDR2 as FVKESK. The V gene lost 0 bases and the J gene lost 0 bases, with 12 bases spanning the gap. The CDR3 is 16 amino acids. The CDR3 protein is CASSQDWPAASYEQYF. The CDR3 DNA reads TGTGCCAGCAGCCAAGATTGGCCAGCGGCCTCCTACGAGCAGTACTTC.

This clone was seen a few times. This sequence joins TRBV25-1 and TRBJ2-3; possible D gene TRBD1, 5 bases. The CDR3 totals 12 residues. Germline CDR1 MGHDK, CDR2 SYGVNS. The V and J ends lost 6 bases and 2 bases respectively, with 6 bases between them. In DNA form, the CDR3 reads TGTGCCAGCAGGGACATCACAGATACGCAGTATTTT. This encodes CASRDITDTQYF.

The chain recombines TRBV5-7 with TRBJ1-1; possibly TRBD1 for D (6 bases). TRBV5-7 is an ORF, and what it does is uncertain. Trimming removed 5 bases from V and 5 bases from J, with 13 bases in between. The CDR3 is 13 amino acids. The CDR3 is CASRGHTGTEAFF. The CDR3 coding sequence is TGTGCCAGCAGGGGACACACGGGGACTGAAGCTTTCTTT.

The chain recombines TRBV7-2 with TRBJ2-7; 7 bases align to TRBD2. Germline values: CDR1 SGHTA, CDR2 FQGNSA. The CDR3 length is 11 residues. Trimming cost V 10 bases and J 4 bases; bases outside gene matches: 4. The DNA for the CDR3 is TGTGCCACGGGCGGGGGATACGAGCAGTACTTC. Its protein product is CATGGGYEQYF. The whole variable domain, remainder taken from reference TRBV7-2 and TRBJ2-7, is GAGVSQSPSNKVTEKGKDVELRCDPISGHTALYWYRQSLGQGLEFLIYFQGNSAPDKSGLPSDRFSAERTGGSVSTLTIQRTQQEDSAVYLCATGGGYEQYFGPGTRLTVT.